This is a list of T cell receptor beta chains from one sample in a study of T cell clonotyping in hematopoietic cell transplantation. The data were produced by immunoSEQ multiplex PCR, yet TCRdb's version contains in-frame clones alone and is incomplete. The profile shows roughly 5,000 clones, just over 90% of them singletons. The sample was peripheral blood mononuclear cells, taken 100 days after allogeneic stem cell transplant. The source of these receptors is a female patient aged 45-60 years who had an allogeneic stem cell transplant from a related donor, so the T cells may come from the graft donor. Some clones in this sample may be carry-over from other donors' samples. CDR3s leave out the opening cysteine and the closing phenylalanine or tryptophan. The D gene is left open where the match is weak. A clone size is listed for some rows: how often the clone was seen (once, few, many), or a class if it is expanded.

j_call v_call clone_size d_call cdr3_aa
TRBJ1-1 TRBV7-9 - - ASSSGTNTEAF
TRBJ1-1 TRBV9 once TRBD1 ASSLTGGAAF
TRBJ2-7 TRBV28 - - ASSLLVSSYEQY
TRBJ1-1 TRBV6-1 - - ASSVGMNTEAF
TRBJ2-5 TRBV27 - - ASSKYRLETQY
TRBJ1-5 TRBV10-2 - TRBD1 AIVPGQNTNQPQH
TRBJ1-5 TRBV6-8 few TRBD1 ASSYSQGAAQPQH
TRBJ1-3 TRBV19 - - ATGQTSGNTIY
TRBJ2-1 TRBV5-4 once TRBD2 ASSHTSGVDEQF
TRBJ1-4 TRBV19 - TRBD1 ASRKPGQGFEKLF